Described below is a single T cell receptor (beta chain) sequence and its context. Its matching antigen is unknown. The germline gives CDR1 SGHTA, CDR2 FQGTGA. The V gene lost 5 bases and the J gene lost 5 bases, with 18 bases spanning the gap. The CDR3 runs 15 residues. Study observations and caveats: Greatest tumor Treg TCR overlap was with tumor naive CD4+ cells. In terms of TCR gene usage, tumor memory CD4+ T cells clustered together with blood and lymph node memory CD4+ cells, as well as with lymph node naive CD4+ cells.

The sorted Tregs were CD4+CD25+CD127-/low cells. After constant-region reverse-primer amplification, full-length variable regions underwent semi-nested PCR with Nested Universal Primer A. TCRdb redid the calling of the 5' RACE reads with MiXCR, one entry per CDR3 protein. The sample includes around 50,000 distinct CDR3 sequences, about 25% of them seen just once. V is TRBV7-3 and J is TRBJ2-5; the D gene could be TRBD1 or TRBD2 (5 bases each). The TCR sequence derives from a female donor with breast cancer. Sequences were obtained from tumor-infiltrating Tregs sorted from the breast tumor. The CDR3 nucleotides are TGTGCCAGCAGCCAAGGGGCGAGGTCGGGGGAGACCCAGTACTTC. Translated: CASSQGARSGETQYF.